This T cell receptor (beta chain) was captured in a study of early T cells in non-severe SARS-CoV-2 infection. Only a few counts were recorded for this clonotype. Its specificity is not known. From the 5' RACE reads, TCRdb called clonotypes with MiXCR, one entry per CDR3 protein. This table has some 80,000 distinct CDR3 sequences, over 4% appearing once. Regarding the study as a whole: Database matching using VDJdb favored anti-spike CD8 responses, with private and CD4 specificities left missing.

This CDR3 region has 11 residues. J lost 9 bases, V lost 5 bases, and 7 bases had no gene match. CDR1 GTSNPN and CDR2 SVGIG come from the germline V gene (reference sequence). The source was whole blood, collected at baseline. The V gene is TRBV30, the J gene TRBJ2-7; 7 bases map to TRBD1. The sequence came from an adult who was a healthcare worker with PCR-confirmed SARS-CoV-2 infection or an uninfected control (not recorded which). The CDR3 coding sequence is TGTGCCTGGGGGCAGGGGGAAGGGCAGTACTTC. Its protein product is CAWGQGEGQYF.